The rows below give T cell receptor beta chains drawn from one sample of a study of control samples from healthy donors and cancer patients. Repertoires were generated with immunoSEQ multiplex PCR, while TCRdb's copy carries only in-frame clones and drops some. The sample holds 100,000 to 150,000 clones, over 85% seen once. The sample consisted of PBMCs. These receptor sequences come from a man aged 50-60 years with head and neck cancer. CDR3s leave out the opening cysteine and the closing phenylalanine or tryptophan. Each record gives: V gene, J gene, CDR3 protein.

TRBV19	TRBJ1-2	ASSIQPGTGDGYT
TRBV5-1	TRBJ2-3	ASSSGTQYYSTDTQY
TRBV4-1	TRBJ2-2	ASSQVRNTGELF
TRBV7-8	TRBJ2-3	ASSYGDDLGTDTQY
TRBV10-1	TRBJ1-1	ASSDGRDTEAF
TRBV29-1	TRBJ2-7	SVEGGRYEQY
TRBV6-5	TRBJ1-2	ASSYSTGGVGTRYT
TRBV5-4	TRBJ2-1	ASSPGGLSKVDEQF
TRBV5-5	TRBJ2-5	ASSLVRGGLETQY
TRBV18	TRBJ2-2	ASSFKELF
TRBV7-9	TRBJ2-3	ASGFEGSRGTQY
TRBV3-1/TRBV3-2	TRBJ2-3	AIPPKGRGPLTDTQY
TRBV5-1	TRBJ1-2	ASSLALTGAYGYT
TRBV24-1	TRBJ1-1	ATSPTGGEAF
TRBV25-1	TRBJ1-2	ASSVPGQLYGYT
TRBV7-9	TRBJ2-1	ASSSAEGYNEQF
TRBV19	TRBJ1-1	ASSDNMGQENTEAF
TRBV2	TRBJ2-5	ASRLGETQY
TRBV6-2/TRBV6-3	TRBJ2-1	ASSKLAGLGGEQF
TRBV11-3	TRBJ2-7	ASSLRQGAEQY
TRBV11-2	TRBJ2-5	ASSLGGSLGETQY
TRBV11-1	TRBJ2-7	ASSSIYYEQY
TRBV27	TRBJ2-3	ASSLSSTDTQY
TRBV15	TRBJ2-1	ATALAGSYNEQF
TRBV5-8	TRBJ1-2	ASITGGRNYGYT
TRBV30	TRBJ2-2	AWSVGGNGELF
TRBV3-1/TRBV3-2	TRBJ2-7	ASSLSTSGEQY
TRBV30	TRBJ1-1	AGSKGPTEAF
TRBV11-2	TRBJ1-2	ASSTGTGNGYT
TRBV5-1	TRBJ1-2	ASSLAGKVDYGYT
TRBV18	TRBJ2-7	ASLETNTYEQY
TRBV6-5	TRBJ1-5	ASRSMGGAGQPQH
TRBV27	TRBJ1-2	ASSISRTGGHGYT
TRBV2	TRBJ2-7	ASSERSSYEQY
TRBV11-2	TRBJ2-1	ASSLDPGSYNEQF
TRBV9	TRBJ2-1	ASSVGWRYGYNEQF
TRBV5-4	TRBJ2-1	ASSYDNNEQF
TRBV27	TRBJ1-6	ASSLGGFAYNSPLH
TRBV6-5	TRBJ2-7	ASSAGLEEQY
TRBV11-2	TRBJ2-1	ASSGQPGQGFNEQF
TRBV7-8	TRBJ1-1	ASSLRTANTEAF
TRBV7-9	TRBJ1-1	ASSPTRRGNTEAF
TRBV7-9	TRBJ2-7	ASSSIYEQY
TRBV30	TRBJ2-7	AWSGTYEQY
TRBV12-5	TRBJ2-2	ASALRPGGITGELF
TRBV9	TRBJ1-1	ASSARLDATNTEAF
TRBV6-6	TRBJ2-5	ASSRTGTSRSETQY